This T cell receptor (beta chain) was identified in a study of brain T cells in children with intractable seizures. Study-level points and caveats: Viral specificity was inferred only from CDR3 similarity; HCMV serostatus was unknown.

Measured with immunoSEQ multiplex PCR; TCRdb has only the in-frame clones, and not every one. The sample has about 340,000 clones; more than 85% are singletons. Germline-derived CDR1 and CDR2 are LGHDT and YNNKEL (reference sequence). The CDR3 spans 14 residues. Documented time point: blood from clinic visit 5 months post-surgery; TSC patient then seizure free. A word on this clone: Its antigen is still unknown. The junction does not match germline at one end; this may be a read error.

V is TRBV3-1 (or the pseudogene TRBV3-2) and J is TRBJ1-2; 7 nucleotides agree with TRBD1. This receptor was identified in a boy under two years old with tuberous sclerosis and intractable seizures. The sample was peripheral blood, taken roughly 5 months after surgery. Written as DNA, the CDR3 is TGTGTCAGCAGCCAAGGAGAGGGGGCTGGTGGCTACACCTTC. This codes for CVSSQGEGAGGYTF.